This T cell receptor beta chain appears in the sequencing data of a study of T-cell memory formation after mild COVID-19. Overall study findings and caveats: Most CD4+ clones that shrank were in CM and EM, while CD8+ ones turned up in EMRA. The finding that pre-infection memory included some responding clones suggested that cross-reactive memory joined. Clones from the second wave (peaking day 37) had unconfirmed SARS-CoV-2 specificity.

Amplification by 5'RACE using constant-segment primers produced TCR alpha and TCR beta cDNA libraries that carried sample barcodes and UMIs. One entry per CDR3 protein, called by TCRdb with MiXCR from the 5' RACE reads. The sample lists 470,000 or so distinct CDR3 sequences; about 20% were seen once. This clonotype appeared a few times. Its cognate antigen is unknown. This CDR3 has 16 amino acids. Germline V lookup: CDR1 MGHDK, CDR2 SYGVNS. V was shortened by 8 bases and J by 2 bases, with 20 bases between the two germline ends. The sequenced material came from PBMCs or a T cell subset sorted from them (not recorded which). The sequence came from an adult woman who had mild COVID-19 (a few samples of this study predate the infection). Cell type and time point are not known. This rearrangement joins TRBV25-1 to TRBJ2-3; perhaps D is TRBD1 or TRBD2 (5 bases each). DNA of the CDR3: TGTGCCAGCCGCTCGGCGTCGGGACCGCACACAGATACGCAGTATTTT. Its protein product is CASRSASGPHTDTQYF.